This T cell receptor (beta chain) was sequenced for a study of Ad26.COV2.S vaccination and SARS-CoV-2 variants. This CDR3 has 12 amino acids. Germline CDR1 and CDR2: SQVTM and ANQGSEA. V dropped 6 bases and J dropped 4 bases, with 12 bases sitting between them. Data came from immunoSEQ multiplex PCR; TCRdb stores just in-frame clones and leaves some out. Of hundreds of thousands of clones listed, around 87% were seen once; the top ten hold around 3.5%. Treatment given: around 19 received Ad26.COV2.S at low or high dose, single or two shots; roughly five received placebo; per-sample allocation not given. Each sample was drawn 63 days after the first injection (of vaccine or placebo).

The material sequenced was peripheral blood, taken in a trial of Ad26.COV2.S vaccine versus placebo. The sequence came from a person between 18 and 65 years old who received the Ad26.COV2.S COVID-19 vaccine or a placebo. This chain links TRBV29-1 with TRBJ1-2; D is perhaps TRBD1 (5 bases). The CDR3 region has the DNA TGCAGCGTAGCTCCGGGACTCTATGGCTACACCTTC. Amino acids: CSVAPGLYGYTF. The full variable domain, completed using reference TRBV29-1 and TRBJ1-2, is SAVISQKPSRDICQRGTSLTIQCQVDSQVTMMFWYRQQPGQSLTLIATANQGSEATYESGFVIDKFPISRPNLTFSTLTVSNMSPEDSSIYLCSVAPGLYGYTFGSGTRLTVV.